The 29 T cell receptor beta chains below all came from one sample that was sequenced in a study of cytomegalovirus exposure and HLA in healthy donors. 13 Jbeta primers and 60 Vbeta primers were used for the PCR. Libraries were prepared by immunoSEQ multiplex PCR; TCRdb keeps only in-frame clonotypes and omits some of them. The table records tens of thousands of clones, approximately 73% of them present only once. Sequences were obtained from PBMCs. These receptor sequences come from a man aged 50 or older in good health and CMV-seronegative.

This clone appeared once. This sequence joins TRBV28 and TRBJ2-7; a weak D match, TRBD2 (6 bases). The V and J ends lost 5 bases and 6 bases respectively, with 17 bases between them. The CDR3 runs to 14 residues. Germline assignment: CDR1 MDHEN and CDR2 SYDVKM. CDR3 sequence reads: CASSRDWEPTEQYF. The DNA for the CDR3 is TGTGCCAGCAGTAGGGACTGGGAGCCCACCGAGCAGTACTTC.

V and J are TRBV7-9 and TRBJ2-2; 10 bases agree with TRBD2. J gave up 0 bases and V 5 bases, and 12 bases lay outside the gene matches. The CDR3 has 19 residues. In germline, CDR1 is SEHNR, CDR2 FQNEAQ (reference sequence). The CDR3 nucleotides read TGTGCCAGCAGCGGAACCCGTCTAGCGGGGGACTCGAACACCGGGGAGCTGTTTTTT. Translated, it gives CASSGTRLAGDSNTGELFF. Combining the CDR3 with reference TRBV7-9 and TRBJ2-2 gives the whole variable domain DTGVSQNPRHKITKRGQNVTFRCDPISEHNRLYWYRQTLGQGPEFLTYFQNEAQLEKSRLLSDRFSAERPKGSFSTLEIQRTEQGDSAMYLCASSGTRLAGDSNTGELFFGEGSRLTVL.

This rearrangement joins TRBV19 to TRBJ1-5; D remains unclear. The CDR3 is 17 residues long. The ends were cut back, 5 bases at V and 0 bases at J, with 17 bases in the middle. Germline V gene data show CDR1 as LNHDA and CDR2 as SQIVND (reference sequence). The CDR3 nucleotides read TGTGCCAGTAGTCTGGCCCAAGGACTCAATAGCAATCAGCCCCAGCATTTT. Residues: CASSLAQGLNSNQPQHF.

The chain links TRBV9 to TRBJ2-3; 7 bases align to TRBD1. Germline assignment: CDR1 SGDLS and CDR2 YYNGEE. The CDR3 consists of 20 residues. Trimming at V came to 4 bases and at J to 2 bases, leaving 22 bases not matched to a gene. The CDR3 loop reads CASSLTPGQAGEDHTDTQYF. The DNA for the CDR3 is TGTGCCAGCAGCCTGACACCTGGACAGGCGGGCGAGGATCACACAGATACGCAGTATTTT.

The J gene is TRBJ2-7, the V gene TRBV11-1; the D is unclear. The CDR3 is 12 residues long. V was clipped by 2 bases and J by 1 base, with 3 bases between them. The V gene's germline CDR1 is SGHAT and CDR2 FQDESV (reference sequence). The DNA of the CDR3 is TGTGCCAGCAGCTTATATTCCTACGAGCAGTACTTC. This codes for CASSLYSYEQYF. Full variable domain (outside the CDR3, taken from reference TRBV11-1 and TRBJ2-7): EAEVAQSPRYKITEKSQAVAFWCDPISGHATLYWYRQILGQGPELLVQFQDESVVDDSQLPKDRFSAERLKGVDSTLKIQPAELGDSAMYLCASSLYSYEQYFGPGTRLTVT.

This clone has just one count. The V and J genes are TRBV7-4 and TRBJ1-1, with D possibly TRBD1 on 6 matching bases. Trimming pared 1 base from V and 6 bases from J, leaving 12 bases between. Germline CDR1 reads SGHVT; CDR2 reads SQSDAQ. This CDR3 region has 14 residues. The CDR3 nucleotides are TGTGCCAGCAGCTTAGAGTTGGGGGCGGCTGAAGCTTTCTTT. Encoded protein: CASSLELGAAEAFF.

This chain uses TRBV5-8 with TRBJ2-5, with 14 positions matching TRBD2. V lost 10 bases, J lost 2 bases, and 7 bases stayed unmatched. Germline V gene lookup returns CDR1 SGHTS and CDR2 YDEGEE. This CDR3 has 15 residues. The DNA of the CDR3 is TGTGCCCGGGGGACTAGCGGGGGAATACAAGAGACCCAGTACTTC. This encodes CARGTSGGIQETQYF.

The chain employs TRBV4-1 and TRBJ1-5; no clear D gene. Germline V gene data show CDR1 as MGHRA and CDR2 as YSYEKL. Trimming removed 1 base at V and 2 bases at J, with 6 bases between. The CDR3 totals 14 residues. CDR3 sequence (DNA): TGCGCCAGCAGCCAAGCGGGTCGCAATCAGCCCCAGCATTTT. Encoded protein: CASSQAGRNQPQHF.

This clone has a handful of counts. A much larger clone sits a single nucleotide away, making a read error possible. This same CDR3 is encoded by further DNA sequences in the sample. The CDR3 DNA reads TGTGCTAGCAGTGAATCGGGGGGCTCTGGGGCCAACGTCCTGACTTTC. Translating gives CASSESGGSGANVLTF. The chain recombines TRBV6-1 with TRBJ2-6; TRBD2 agrees at 7 bases. Germline V lookup: CDR1 MNHNS, CDR2 SASEGT. This CDR3 spans 16 amino acids.

The V gene is TRBV11-3, the J gene TRBJ1-2; D not certain. Trimming removed 5 bases at V and 0 bases at J, with 22 bases between. The CDR3 is 18 amino acids. The V gene's germline CDR1 is SGHNT and CDR2 YENEEA. Here the CDR3 DNA reads TGTGCCAGCAGCCACCGGGGAGGGCGGAGCCCAGCTAACTATGGCTACACCTTC. This sequence encodes CASSHRGGRSPANYGYTF.

The rearrangement joins TRBV2 to TRBJ1-1, with 8 bases aligning to TRBD1. The CDR3 spans 14 residues. Looked up from germline, CDR1 is SNHLY and CDR2 is FYNNEI. The ends lost 5 bases at V and 6 bases at J; junction bases unmatched: 8. The CDR3 reads CASSSTGVISEAFF. CDR3 in DNA: TGTGCCAGCAGTTCGACAGGGGTCATCTCTGAAGCTTTCTTT.

The chain recombines TRBV2 with TRBJ2-5; TRBD2 matches at 9 bases. The end of the DNA is better explained by TRBJ2-7, so the J call may be wrong. This CDR3 comprises 14 residues. Germline loops: CDR1 SNHLY, CDR2 FYNNEI. The CDR3 sequence is CATTLGASGVEQYF. CDR3 coding DNA: TGTGCCACCACCCTTGGGGCTAGCGGGGTCGAGCAGTACTTC.

V is TRBV10-3 and J is TRBJ2-5; TRBD1 matches 9 bases. The length of the CDR3 is 15 residues. Germline V gene sequence: CDR1 ENHRY, CDR2 SYGVKD. V lost 2 bases and J lost 4; bases outside the gene matches: 5. CDR3 loop: CAISEPGTGRETQYF. The CDR3 DNA sequence: TGTGCCATCAGTGAGCCCGGGACAGGGCGAGAGACCCAGTACTTC.

The rearrangement uses TRBV7-9 and TRBJ2-1; possibly TRBD2 for D (6 bases). Trimming left V 8 bases short and J 13 bases short, with 18 bases between. Looked up from germline, CDR1 is SEHNR and CDR2 is FQNEAQ (reference sequence). The length of the CDR3 is 12 residues. The CDR3 coding sequence is TGTGCCAGCGGTTCCGCCACTAGCTCCCAGTTCTTC. Translation gives CASGSATSSQFF.

Comment on this clone: An end of the junction differs from the germline gene, which may be a read error. DNA of the CDR3: TGTTCCAGCAGCTTAGCGCTAGCGGGGCCGCAAGAGACCCAGTACTTC. As protein: CSSSLALAGPQETQYF. The rearrangement uses TRBV7-9 and TRBJ2-5; 9 bases are shared with TRBD2. Germline assignment: CDR1 SEHNR and CDR2 FQNEAQ (reference sequence). The CDR3 has 16 amino acids.

The chain recombines TRBV19 with TRBJ2-7; 9 bases agree with TRBD1. Losses at the gene ends were 5 bases for V and 4 bases for J; bases not matched to a gene: 6. The CDR3 consists of 14 residues. The germline V gene encodes CDR1 LNHDA and CDR2 SQIVND (reference sequence). The CDR3: CASSPGQGRYEQYF. DNA for the CDR3: TGTGCCAGTAGTCCCGGACAGGGGAGGTACGAGCAGTACTTC.

This clone was counted a few times. The chain couples TRBV6-4 to TRBJ2-3; 8 nucleotides agree with TRBD2. Germline CDR1 MRHNA, CDR2 SNTAGT. The CDR3 runs 14 residues. V trimming: 3 bases; J trimming: 4 bases; junction bases outside the gene matches: 3. CDR3 coding DNA: TGTGCCAGCAGTGAGAGCGGGGGTGCAGATACGCAGTATTTT. This gives the protein CASSESGGADTQYF.

The V call is TRBV2, the J call TRBJ1-4; D is unclear. V was clipped by 3 bases and J by 2 bases, with 10 bases between them. CDR3 size: 15 residues. Germline assignment: CDR1 SNHLY and CDR2 FYNNEI. The CDR3 DNA follows: TGTGCCAGCAGTGAGAGGGAGTTTACTAATGAAAAACTGTTTTTT. Translated, it gives CASSEREFTNEKLFF.

This clone showed up just a few times. The CDR3: CASSESEKINSPLHF. The CDR3 region has the DNA TGCGCCAGCAGTGAGTCGGAGAAGATTAATTCACCCCTCCACTTT. The rearrangement uses TRBV10-1 and TRBJ1-6; no clear D gene. Germline V gene data show CDR1 as WNHNN and CDR2 as SYGVQD (reference sequence). CDR3 length: 15 residues. The V and J ends lost 0 bases and 6 bases respectively, with 9 bases between them.

The chain has TRBV7-9 and TRBJ1-2; D gene unclear. The CDR3 is 14 residues long. Germline loops: CDR1 SEHNR, CDR2 FQNEAQ (reference sequence). V lost 3 bases and J 2 bases, leaving 10 bases between the germline ends. For the CDR3, the DNA is TGTGCCAGCAGCTTTTCCAGGAAGAACTATGGCTACACCTTC. Its protein is CASSFSRKNYGYTF. Using reference TRBV7-9 and TRBJ1-2 for the parts outside the CDR3, the full variable domain is DTGVSQNPRHKITKRGQNVTFRCDPISEHNRLYWYRQTLGQGPEFLTYFQNEAQLEKSRLLSDRFSAERPKGSFSTLEIQRTEQGDSAMYLCASSFSRKNYGYTFGSGTRLTVV.

This clone has only one observation. This chain joins TRBV7-6 and TRBJ2-7; tentative D call: TRBD2 (5 bases). The CDR3 is 13 amino acids. The V end lost 3 bases, the J end lost 2 bases, and 8 bases lay between the germline ends. Germline assignment: CDR1 SGHVS and CDR2 FNYEAQ. As DNA, the CDR3 is TGTGCCAGCAGCTTGGTCGGGACCTACGAGCAGTACTTC. It translates to CASSLVGTYEQYF.

V gene TRBV6-6 combines with J gene TRBJ1-5; TRBD1 matches 9 bases. Per the germline V gene, CDR1 is MNHNY and CDR2 is SVGAGI (reference sequence). This CDR3 is built from 15 residues. Unmatched junction bases numbered 6, after V lost 2 bases and J lost 7 bases. The CDR3 DNA is TGTGCCAGCAGTTACAACAGGGGGCAGCGGCAGCCCCAGCATTTT. As protein: CASSYNRGQRQPQHF.

CDR3 loop: CSVIKRQARIGDTEAFF. In nucleotides, the CDR3 is TGCAGCGTCATAAAAAGACAGGCGCGGATTGGGGACACTGAAGCTTTCTTT. The chain uses TRBV29-1 and TRBJ1-1, with D possibly being TRBD1 (6 bases). The CDR3 extends over 17 amino acids. The V gene lost 6 bases and the J gene lost 3 bases, with 26 bases spanning the gap. Germline CDR1 reads SQVTM; CDR2 reads ANQGSEA.

The chain uses TRBV11-3 and TRBJ2-2, with D unclear. Germline assignment: CDR1 SGHNT and CDR2 YENEEA. The CDR3 sequence is 13 residues long. Trimming removed 5 bases from V and 6 bases from J, with 10 bases in between. The CDR3 here is CASSPEAAGELFF. Written as DNA, the CDR3 is TGTGCCAGCAGCCCCGAGGCCGCCGGGGAGCTGTTTTTT.

This chain uses TRBV27 with TRBJ1-2; 10 bases align to TRBD1. Germline V gives CDR1 MNHEY, CDR2 SMNVEV (reference sequence). With 5 bases clipped from V and 0 bases from J, the junction kept 6 bases outside the gene matches. The CDR3 consists of 16 residues. This CDR3 reads CASSPRTGGANYGYTF. The CDR3 coding sequence is TGTGCCAGCAGTCCTAGGACAGGGGGAGCTAACTATGGCTACACCTTC.

The chain joins TRBV18 to TRBJ1-3, with D perhaps matching TRBD1 (5 bases). V was trimmed by 3 bases and J by 0 bases, leaving 9 bases between them. This CDR3 region has 15 residues. Germline V lookup: CDR1 KGHSH, CDR2 LQKENI. The CDR3 here is CASSPQGHSGNTIYF. CDR3 DNA: TGTGCCAGCTCACCTCAGGGCCACTCTGGAAACACCATATATTTT.

The V and J genes are TRBV6-5 and TRBJ1-4; D is undetermined. Trimming removed 6 bases from V and 8 bases from J, with 10 bases in between. In germline, CDR1 is MNHEY, CDR2 SVGAGI. The CDR3 is 12 amino acids. This CDR3 reads CASRGSLEKLFF. In DNA, the CDR3 is TGTGCCAGCAGAGGGAGTTTGGAAAAACTGTTTTTT.

This chain uses TRBV10-3 with TRBJ2-7; a weak D match, TRBD1 (6 bases). Germline CDR1 ENHRY, CDR2 SYGVKD. Trimming stripped 4 bases from V and 3 bases from J, with 7 bases between. The CDR3 consists of 12 residues. The CDR3 reads CAISGTDYEQYF. The CDR3 DNA reads TGTGCCATCAGTGGGACAGACTACGAGCAGTACTTC.

This clone was observed once. V is TRBV14 and J is TRBJ1-6, with 7 nucleotides matching TRBD1. The CDR3 sequence is 16 residues long. Germline lookup yields CDR1 SGHDN and CDR2 FVKESK. Trimming took 4 bases from V and 5 from J; bases not matched to a gene: 8. CDR3 amino acids: CASSLRQGTDNSPLHF. CDR3 in DNA: TGTGCCAGCAGCCTTCGACAGGGCACGGATAATTCACCCCTCCACTTT. The variable domain in full, with the rest retrieved from reference TRBV14 and TRBJ1-6, is EAGVTQFPSHSVIEKGQTVTLRCDPISGHDNLYWYRRVMGKEIKFLLHFVKESKQDESGMPNNRFLAERTGGTYSTLKVQPAELEDSGVYFCASSLRQGTDNSPLHFGNGTRLTVT.